Listed below are T cell receptor beta chains from one sample, sequenced in a study of OX40 agonist ivuxolimab in advanced cancers. Generated by immunoSEQ multiplex PCR, the TCRdb table keeps only in-frame clones and is missing some. The sample contains tens of thousands of clones, approximately 80% of which appear only once. The sequences come from CD4+ or CD8+ T cells sorted from blood, collected in a trial of the OX40 agonist ivuxolimab. The receptors stem from an adult with an advanced solid tumor such as melanoma, head and neck, liver or kidney cancer. CDR3s include the opening cysteine and the closing phenylalanine or tryptophan. The order of the fields is V gene, D gene, clone size, J gene, CDR3 DNA, CDR3 protein. The D gene is left open where the match is weak. The size entry is marked missing in some rows and otherwise reads once, few, many or a size class.

>TRBV5-4|TRBD1|-|TRBJ2-1
TGTGCCAGCAGCCCTCGGGACAGGGGATCCCTCTGGAATGAGCAGTTCTTC
CASSPRDRGSLWNEQFF
>TRBV6-1|-|-|TRBJ1-1
TGTGCCAGCGGCCTCGGGCCCCCGGTGAGGGCTTTCTTT
CASGLGPPVRAFF
>TRBV6-1|TRBD1|few|TRBJ1-1
TGTGCCAGCAGTGAAACGGCAGGGGGCCGGACTGAAGCTTTCTTT
CASSETAGGRTEAFF
>TRBV6-5|TRBD1|-|TRBJ1-4
TGTGCCAGCAGTTACGGCAGGGGGATGAAAAGACTGTTTTTT
CASSYGRGMKRLFF
>TRBV7-9|-|-|TRBJ2-2
TGTGCCAGCAGCTTAGCTCTGAACACCGGGGAGCTGTTTTTT
CASSLALNTGELFF
>TRBV28|-|few|TRBJ1-2
TGTGCCAGCAGGACAGCAACTAACTATGGCTACACCTTC
CASRTATNYGYTF
>TRBV5-1|-|medium-sized|TRBJ1-6
TGCGCCAGCAGTCTAGCTAGCTCCTATAATTCACCCCTCCACTTT
CASSLASSYNSPLHF
>TRBV6-5|-|once|TRBJ1-5
TGTGCCAGCAGTCTGGCAGGAGGTAATCAGCCCCAGCATTTT
CASSLAGGNQPQHF
>TRBV7-2|TRBD1|once|TRBJ1-5
TGTGCCAGCAGCAAAGGGACAGACAATCAGCCCCAGCATTTT
CASSKGTDNQPQHF
>TRBV19|TRBD1|-|TRBJ2-5
TGTGCCAGTAGTACAGGGACAGGGGGCTTTTGGGAGACCCAGTACTTC
CASSTGTGGFWETQYF
>TRBV5-5|TRBD1|once|TRBJ1-2
TGTGCCAGCAGCTTGGCACTGGACAGGCTGGGCTACACCTTC
CASSLALDRLGYTF
>TRBV4-1|TRBD2|-|TRBJ2-5
TGCGCCAGCAGCAAAGGGACTAGCGGCCAAGAGACCCAGTACTTC
CASSKGTSGQETQYF
>TRBV23-1|TRBD1|few|TRBJ1-5
TGCGCCAGCAGTCAATCGGTCCTGGACAGGGCGTGGGGACAGCCCCAGCATTTT
CASSQSVLDRAWGQPQHF
>TRBV18|TRBD1|-|TRBJ1-1
TGTGCCAGCTCACCGACGGGACAGGGGGGTGTTGGCACTGAAGCTTTCTTT
CASSPTGQGGVGTEAFF
>TRBV29-1|-|-|TRBJ2-3
TGCAGCGTTGAAGCGAACAGTCCCACAGATACGCAGTATTTT
CSVEANSPTDTQYF
>TRBV2|-|-|TRBJ2-2
TGTGCCAGCAGTGTTCTGGGGACCAGGGAGCTGTTTTTT
CASSVLGTRELFF
>TRBV21-1|-|-|TRBJ1-2
TGTGCCAGCAGCCCCCGGACAGGGGTTGGCTATGGCTACACCTTC
CASSPRTGVGYGYTF
>TRBV28|TRBD1|once|TRBJ2-2
TGTGCCAGCAATGCTGACAGGGCGTGGGACACCGGGGAGCTGTTTTTT
CASNADRAWDTGELFF
>TRBV5-1|-|-|TRBJ1-2
TGCGCCAGCAGTTCGACCACTTCCGGGACACTCGTGCCCTATGGCTACACCTTC
CASSSTTSGTLVPYGYTF
>TRBV6-6|TRBD1|-|TRBJ2-5
TGTGCCAGCAGTTCGGGACAGGGTGGGGAGACCCAGTACTTC
CASSSGQGGETQYF
>TRBV27|-|-|TRBJ2-6
TGTGCCAGCAGTTTAGGGGGGTGGTCCGGGGCCAACGTCCTGACTTTC
CASSLGGWSGANVLTF
>TRBV7-2|-|few|TRBJ2-7
TGTGCCAGCAGCTTAACGTTTGCACCTTACTACGAGCAGTACTTC
CASSLTFAPYYEQYF
>TRBV4-2|-|-|TRBJ1-1
TGTGCCAGCAGCCAAGGAGGGATGAACACTGAAGCTTTCTTT
CASSQGGMNTEAFF
>TRBV4-1|-|-|TRBJ1-3
TGCGCCAGCAGCCAGGCGGTAATTGGGGTTGGAACTGGAAACACCATATATTTT
CASSQAVIGVGTGNTIYF
>TRBV23-1|-|once|TRBJ1-6
TGCGCCAGCAGTCTCCGGGGGTCACCCCTCCACTTT
CASSLRGSPLHF
>TRBV5-4|-|-|TRBJ2-5
TGTGCCAGCAGCTTGGCAGGGGGGCGGCAAGAGACCCAGTACTTC
CASSLAGGRQETQYF
>TRBV28|-|-|TRBJ2-2
TGTGCCAGCAGACTGTCCGGGACTAACACCGGGGAGCTGTTTTTT
CASRLSGTNTGELFF
>TRBV5-6|-|-|TRBJ1-6
TGTGCCAGCAGCCGGGGGCAGCTGTATAATTCACCCCTCCACTTT
CASSRGQLYNSPLHF
>TRBV5-8|-|-|TRBJ1-5
TGTGCCAGCAGCTTGGAGGGGGTCGGCAATCAGCCCCAGCATTTT
CASSLEGVGNQPQHF
>TRBV4-3|-|-|TRBJ1-6
TGCGCCAGCAGCCAAGATGGGCAGGGGACACTAAATCGGGCCCTCCACTTT
CASSQDGQGTLNRALHF
>TRBV11-2|TRBD1|-|TRBJ2-5
TGTGCCAGCAGTTCGACAGGGGGCCAAGAGACCCAGTACTTC
CASSSTGGQETQYF
>TRBV7-3|-|-|TRBJ1-6
TGTGCCAGCAGCAAGGAAGCTTATAATTCACCCCTCCACTTT
CASSKEAYNSPLHF
>TRBV27|-|-|TRBJ2-7
TGTGCCAGTAAGAACAGAATAGAAAGCGAGCAGTACTTC
CASKNRIESEQYF
>TRBV7-6|TRBD1|-|TRBJ2-2
TGTGCCAGCAGCACGCGACAGGGCAACGGGGAGCTGTTTTTT
CASSTRQGNGELFF
>TRBV30|TRBD1|-|TRBJ1-2
TGTGCCTGGTCCCAGGGGGCTACACTCCTTAACTATGGCTACACCTTC
CAWSQGATLLNYGYTF
>TRBV30|-|-|TRBJ1-3
TGTGCCTGGAACCCCGCACTGAACACCATATATTTT
CAWNPALNTIYF
>TRBV6-5|-|-|TRBJ2-3
TGTGCCAGCAGTTACTCTGGGCTCGTAGGGGCAGATACGCAGTATTTT
CASSYSGLVGADTQYF
>TRBV18|TRBD1|-|TRBJ2-3
TGTGCCAGCTCACCAGGGGACAGGGTAACAGATACGCAGTATTTT
CASSPGDRVTDTQYF
>TRBV28|-|-|TRBJ2-6
TGTGCCAGCAGTATGGGTGGCTCTGGGGCCAACGTCCTGACTTTC
CASSMGGSGANVLTF
>TRBV18|TRBD1|few|TRBJ1-1
TGTGCCAGCTCACCTACGCAACAGGGGGCGTCGGGTACTGAAGCTTTCTTT
CASSPTQQGASGTEAFF
>TRBV7-2|-|-|TRBJ2-3
TGTGCCAGCAGCCCTCAAGTGACAGATACGCAGTATTTT
CASSPQVTDTQYF
>TRBV27|TRBD1|few|TRBJ1-2
TGTGCCAGCAGTCCGTATACTACAGGGGGACACTATGGCTACACCTTC
CASSPYTTGGHYGYTF
>TRBV4-3|-|-|TRBJ1-1
TGCGCCAGCAGCCAAGGGGGGGGGCTTTACACTGAAGCCTTCTTT
CASSQGGGLYTEAFF
>TRBV5-6|-|-|TRBJ2-1
TGTGCCAGCAGCCTGGATTTAGCAGGGCTTGTCAATGAGCAGTTCTTC
CASSLDLAGLVNEQFF
>TRBV19|-|-|TRBJ2-7
TGTGCCAGTAGTGCCGGGACACCGGGCCACGAGCAGTACTTC
CASSAGTPGHEQYF
>TRBV28|-|-|TRBJ2-2
TGTGCCAGCAGCCTGCCCTATTACCGCCCGAACACCGGGGAGCTGTTTTTT
CASSLPYYRPNTGELFF
>TRBV7-3|-|-|TRBJ1-1
TGTGCCAGCAGCCCACGTGGGGGTAACACTGAAGCTTTCTTT
CASSPRGGNTEAFF
>TRBV7-2|-|-|TRBJ2-7
TGTGCCAGCAGCCCCGCCTACGAGCAGTACTTC
CASSPAYEQYF
>TRBV5-4|TRBD1|-|TRBJ2-7
TGTGCCAGCAGCCGGGACAGCTACGAGCAGTACTTC
CASSRDSYEQYF
>TRBV10-2|-|-|TRBJ2-3
TGCGCCAGCAGCGCCCTTTTCTCAGATACGCAGTATTTT
CASSALFSDTQYF
>TRBV7-2|TRBD2|-|TRBJ2-1
TGTGCCAGCAGGCCAGGAGCGGGGGGCTCCTCCTACAATGAGCAGTTCTTC
CASRPGAGGSSYNEQFF
>TRBV7-2|-|once|TRBJ2-5
TGTGCCAGCAGCTCCGAGTCGTGGGAGGAGACCCAGTACTTC
CASSSESWEETQYF
>TRBV7-2|-|few|TRBJ2-3
TGTGCCAGCAGCTCGGGACGCAGGAGCCTAGATACGCAGTATTTT
CASSSGRRSLDTQYF
>TRBV6-5|-|-|TRBJ2-2
TGTGCCAGCAGTATCCGGGGGGAGCTGTTTTTT
CASSIRGELFF
>TRBV28|TRBD1|-|TRBJ2-7
TGTGCCAGCATCGGAGGACAGGGTAGCTCCTACGAGCAGTACTTC
CASIGGQGSSYEQYF
>TRBV18|-|-|TRBJ2-5
TGTGCCAGCTCACCAGGCCGGGGTTTGGAGCAGTACTTC
CASSPGRGLEQYF
>TRBV18|-|-|TRBJ2-5
TGTGCCAGCTCAACGCAGGGTCCAGAGACCCAGTACTTC
CASSTQGPETQYF
>TRBV28|-|-|TRBJ1-2
TGTGCCAGCAGGGATTTAGTTCGCAGGGAAGGCTACACCTTC
CASRDLVRREGYTF
>TRBV28|-|-|TRBJ1-2
TGTGCCAGCAGTTTACGGGGGGCTAACTATGGCTACACCTTC
CASSLRGANYGYTF
>TRBV6-4|TRBD1|-|TRBJ1-3
TGTGCCAGCAGTGACTCCCACAGGGGAATTATCAGAAACACCATATATTTT
CASSDSHRGIIRNTIYF